A single sample is the source of the 10 T cell receptor beta chains below, sequenced in a study of OX40 agonist ivuxolimab in advanced cancers. Clones were sequenced by immunoSEQ multiplex PCR, and TCRdb holds only the in-frame ones, with some missing. The sample includes some 63,000 clones, about 94% of them seen just once. Specimen: CD4+ or CD8+ T cells sorted from blood, collected in a trial of the OX40 agonist ivuxolimab. The receptor set was obtained from an adult with an advanced solid tumor such as melanoma, head and neck, liver or kidney cancer.

This CDR3 is CASSYSTQSSGANVLTF. CDR3 sequence (DNA): TGTGCCAGCAGTTATTCGACACAAAGCTCTGGGGCCAACGTCCTGACTTTC. This chain connects TRBV28 to TRBJ2-6; D gene unclear. Trimming cost V 4 bases and J 0 bases, with 13 bases left between them. Germline lookup yields CDR1 MDHEN and CDR2 SYDVKM. This CDR3 has 17 amino acids.

The chain uses TRBV19 and TRBJ2-7; a weak D match, TRBD1 (5 bases). The V end was cut by 6 bases, the J end by 2 bases, with 20 bases between. This CDR3 is built from 16 residues. The germline V gene encodes CDR1 LNHDA and CDR2 SQIVND (reference sequence). The DNA for the CDR3 is TGTGCCAGTAGCCCCTCGGTGGGGCCTTTAACCTACGAGCAGTACTTC. Translating it yields CASSPSVGPLTYEQYF.

The chain employs TRBV9 and TRBJ2-1; 7 bases are shared with TRBD1. J gave up 6 bases and V 4 bases, and 10 bases lay outside the gene matches. CDR3 length equals 15 residues. CDR1 and CDR2 (germline): SGDLS, YYNGEE. The CDR3 nucleotides are TGTGCCAGCAGCCTAACCGGGACAGCCTCCAATGAGCAGTTCTTC. Its protein product is CASSLTGTASNEQFF.

As concerns this clone: The sample has other DNA sequences that encode this CDR3 too. This CDR3 reads CASSPGNYEQYF. The CDR3, as DNA: TGTGCCAGCAGCCCGGGGAACTACGAGCAGTACTTC. This chain connects TRBV5-6 to TRBJ2-7, with D perhaps TRBD2 (5 bases). CDR1 is SGHDT, CDR2 YYEEEE, per germline. V was shortened by 4 bases and J by 3 bases, with 8 bases between the two germline ends. The CDR3 loop spans 12 amino acids.

At least ten counts were recorded for this clone. The rearrangement uses TRBV7-9 and TRBJ1-2; TRBD1 agrees at 7 bases. J was trimmed by 8 bases and V by 5 bases; bases with no gene match: 11. Per germline, CDR1 SEHNR and CDR2 FQNEAQ (reference sequence). The length of the CDR3 is 14 residues. CDR3 nucleotide sequence: TGTGCCAGCAGCATTGCAACAGGGGCGACGGGCTACACCTTC. Its protein is CASSIATGATGYTF.

The chain recombines TRBV18 with TRBJ2-1; D is perhaps TRBD2 (6 bases). The V gene lost 0 bases and the J gene lost 0 bases, with 12 bases spanning the gap. The CDR3 has 17 residues. CDR1 is KGHSH, CDR2 LQKENI, per germline. The DNA of the CDR3 is TGTGCCAGCTCACCACCGGTACACGGGAGCTCCTACAATGAGCAGTTCTTC. This translates into CASSPPVHGSSYNEQFF.

The genes are TRBV2 and TRBJ2-6, with 9 bases aligning to TRBD1. The CDR3 extends over 16 amino acids. Trimming removed 7 bases from V and 2 bases from J; junction bases left unmatched: 6. Germline lookup yields CDR1 SNHLY and CDR2 FYNNEI. CDR3 sequence: CASTKHRGPGANVLTF. CDR3 sequence (DNA): TGTGCCAGCACCAAACACAGGGGGCCTGGGGCCAACGTCCTGACTTTC.

The CDR3 sequence is CASSSPFTSGSWSYNEQFF. The CDR3 nucleotides read TGTGCCAGCAGTTCCCCCTTTACTAGCGGGAGTTGGTCCTACAATGAGCAGTTCTTC. This chain uses TRBV28 with TRBJ2-1; 11 nucleotides match TRBD2. The CDR3 is 19 residues long. Germline values: CDR1 MDHEN, CDR2 SYDVKM. Trimming at V came to 4 bases and at J to 1 base, leaving 12 bases not matched to a gene.

The V gene is TRBV14, the J gene TRBJ1-1; TRBD1 agrees at 7 bases. The V gene end was trimmed by 8 bases and the J gene end by 5 bases; junction bases not matched to a gene: 11. The CDR3 sequence is 14 residues long. Germline lookup yields CDR1 SGHDN and CDR2 FVKESK. CDR3 nucleotide sequence: TGTGCCAGCGACCAGGGGGTAGTTGGGACTGAAGCTTTCTTT. This translates into CASDQGVVGTEAFF.

The chain carries TRBV27 and TRBJ1-5; D unclear. The CDR3 totals 14 residues. V was cut by 4 bases and J by 0 bases, with 7 bases left in between. Germline V gene data show CDR1 as MNHEY and CDR2 as SMNVEV (reference sequence). CDR3: CASSWGSSNQPQHF. CDR3 bases: TGTGCCAGCAGTTGGGGATCTAGCAATCAGCCCCAGCATTTT.